These 5 T cell receptor beta chains share one sample of origin, sequenced in a study of human T cells and chemical hapten exposure. TCRdb ran MiXCR on the RACE reads and lists one entry per CDR3 protein. The data hold roughly 150,000 distinct CDR3 sequences, with about 11% observed a single time. As for time point: patch test 2, 6 weeks after DPC sensitization. Treatment here: therapeutic diphenylcyclopropenone sensitization with weekly scalp DPC. Sequenced material: whole blood, taken in connection with sensitization to the hapten diphenylcyclopropenone (DPC). These TCRs come from a woman between 50 and 59 years old with alopecia areata. Some clones in this sample may be carry-over from other donors' samples.

The V and J genes are TRBV2 and TRBJ2-2, with D maybe TRBD1 (5 bases). CDR1 is SNHLY, CDR2 FYNNEI, per germline. Trimming shortened V by 6 bases and J by 4 bases, and 9 bases separated the two germline ends. The CDR3 extends over 13 amino acids. The CDR3, as DNA: TGTGCCAGCAGGCCCCAGGGCACCGGGGAGCTGTTTTTT. Translation gives CASRPQGTGELFF.

The rearrangement links TRBV5-1 to TRBJ2-2, with D perhaps matching TRBD1 or TRBD2 (5 bases each). V lost 6 bases, J lost 3 bases, and 15 bases lay in between. This CDR3 has 15 amino acids. The germline V gene encodes CDR1 SGHRS and CDR2 YFSETQ. CDR3 residues: CASKTGTLDTGELFF. The CDR3 bases are TGCGCCAGCAAAACCGGGACCCTGGACACCGGGGAGCTGTTTTTT.

This clonotype was recorded a few times. V gene TRBV7-8 combines with J gene TRBJ2-3, with unresolved D. V lost 7 bases to trimming and J lost 0 bases, with 17 bases between them. From germline, CDR1 is SGHVS and CDR2 FQNEAQ. This CDR3 comprises 16 residues. In DNA, the CDR3 is TGTGCCAGCATCCTACGGATACAGTCTAGCACAGATACGCAGTATTTT. Encoded protein: CASILRIQSSTDTQYF.

The chain is built from TRBV7-9 and TRBJ1-1; no firm D call. The V gene lost 0 bases and the J gene lost 0 bases, with 5 bases spanning the gap. The CDR3 sequence is 14 residues long. CDR1 and CDR2 (germline): SEHNR, FQNEAQ (reference sequence). The CDR3 DNA reads TGTGCCAGCAGCTTAGCTTCCCTGAACACTGAAGCTTTCTTT. This codes for CASSLASLNTEAFF.

V gene TRBV12-3 or TRBV12-4 combines with J gene TRBJ1-2, with D tentatively TRBD1 (5 bases). Between the trimmed V and J ends, which lost 3 bases and 7 bases, there was a span of 12 bases. The CDR3 has 13 residues. CDR3 sequence reads: CASSLGLQRGYTF. The CDR3 bases are TGTGCCAGCAGTTTGGGACTTCAGCGTGGCTACACCTTC.